A selection of T cell receptor beta chains follows, all from one sample in a study of T cell responses to AZD1222 COVID-19 vaccine. Sequenced by immunoSEQ multiplex PCR; TCRdb stores in-frame clones only, minus some. The profile shows some 150,000 clones, approximately 91% of them singletons. The sequencing here drew on peripheral blood, taken 28 days after the second AZD1222 dose. The origin of the receptors is an adult who received the AZD1222 COVID-19 vaccine. Each CDR3 is given with its conserved first and last residue. Fields, in order: clone size, V gene, J gene, D gene, CDR3 DNA, CDR3 protein. The D gene is left open where the match is weak. The size entry is marked missing in some rows and otherwise reads once, few, many or a size class.

abundance: few
v_gene: TRBV7-8
j_gene: TRBJ1-2
d_gene: NA
CDR3nt: TGTGCCAGCAGCCGTTTATCCCAGGGCCCGACGGAGGATGGCTACACCTTC
CDR3aa: CASSRLSQGPTEDGYTF

abundance: once
v_gene: TRBV7-8
j_gene: TRBJ1-2
d_gene: NA
CDR3nt: TGTGCCAGCAGCTTAGTTGGAGGTCGAGGCTACACCTTC
CDR3aa: CASSLVGGRGYTF

abundance: NA
v_gene: TRBV6-1
j_gene: TRBJ1-1
d_gene: NA
CDR3nt: TGTGCCAGCAGTGAAGCGTTGAGGGCTTCCTCTGAAGCTTTCTTT
CDR3aa: CASSEALRASSEAFF

abundance: NA
v_gene: TRBV7-2
j_gene: TRBJ2-7
d_gene: NA
CDR3nt: TGTGCCAGCAGCCCGACTAGGGAGGACTCCGAGCAGTACTTC
CDR3aa: CASSPTREDSEQYF

abundance: NA
v_gene: TRBV18
j_gene: TRBJ2-5
d_gene: TRBD1
CDR3nt: TGTGCCAGCTCACCGGACAGGGAAGAGACCCAGTACTTC
CDR3aa: CASSPDREETQYF

abundance: NA
v_gene: TRBV19
j_gene: TRBJ1-5
d_gene: NA
CDR3nt: TGTGCCAGTAGTTTCCAGATGTTTAGCAATCAGCCCCAGCATTTT
CDR3aa: CASSFQMFSNQPQHF

abundance: NA
v_gene: TRBV7-2
j_gene: TRBJ1-5
d_gene: NA
CDR3nt: TGTGCCAGCAGCTTAAAGGGTTCCAATCAGCCCCAGCATTTT
CDR3aa: CASSLKGSNQPQHF

abundance: NA
v_gene: TRBV18
j_gene: TRBJ1-2
d_gene: TRBD1
CDR3nt: TGTGCCAGCTCACCGATCGTGGACAGGAGCTATGGCTACACCTTC
CDR3aa: CASSPIVDRSYGYTF

abundance: NA
v_gene: TRBV2
j_gene: TRBJ1-5
d_gene: NA
CDR3nt: TGTGCCAGCAGTGTGGGCAGGTCGGGACAGCCCCAGCATTTT
CDR3aa: CASSVGRSGQPQHF

abundance: NA
v_gene: TRBV7-9
j_gene: TRBJ1-2
d_gene: TRBD1
CDR3nt: TGTGCCAGCAGAGACGGACAGGGGGCGTCCTATGGCTACACCTTC
CDR3aa: CASRDGQGASYGYTF

abundance: NA
v_gene: TRBV7-7
j_gene: TRBJ2-1
d_gene: TRBD2
CDR3nt: TGTGCTAGCAGCTTAAATCCTAGCGGCATCAATGAGCAGTTCTTC
CDR3aa: CASSLNPSGINEQFF

abundance: NA
v_gene: TRBV5-8
j_gene: TRBJ2-5
d_gene: NA
CDR3nt: TGTGCCAGCGGGAAAGGGGAGTACCAAGAGACCCAGTACTTC
CDR3aa: CASGKGEYQETQYF

abundance: NA
v_gene: TRBV12-5
j_gene: TRBJ2-1
d_gene: NA
CDR3nt: TGTGCTAGTGGTGGGGACACTTACTACAATGAGCAGTTCTTC
CDR3aa: CASGGDTYYNEQFF

abundance: NA
v_gene: TRBV2
j_gene: TRBJ1-4
d_gene: NA
CDR3nt: TGTGCCAGCAGACGCCGGGACCGTGATGAAAAACTGTTTTTT
CDR3aa: CASRRRDRDEKLFF

abundance: NA
v_gene: TRBV5-1
j_gene: TRBJ1-4
d_gene: NA
CDR3nt: TGCGCCAGCAGCTTAGGGACTGGGAATGAAAAACTGTTTTTT
CDR3aa: CASSLGTGNEKLFF

abundance: NA
v_gene: TRBV5-6
j_gene: TRBJ1-2
d_gene: NA
CDR3nt: TGTGCCAGCAGCTTGGAGGCAGTAAGGGTCCCTAACTATGGCTACACCTTC
CDR3aa: CASSLEAVRVPNYGYTF

abundance: NA
v_gene: TRBV14
j_gene: TRBJ2-1
d_gene: TRBD2
CDR3nt: TGTGCCAGCAGCCTTGAAGCGGGAGTATGGAATGAGCAGTTCTTC
CDR3aa: CASSLEAGVWNEQFF

abundance: NA
v_gene: TRBV5-5
j_gene: TRBJ1-5
d_gene: TRBD1
CDR3nt: TGTGCCAGCAGCCCTACAGGGGGGGAGAGTGGAGGTTATCAGCCCCAGCATTTT
CDR3aa: CASSPTGGESGGYQPQHF

abundance: NA
v_gene: TRBV18
j_gene: TRBJ1-1
d_gene: NA
CDR3nt: TGTGCCAGCTCACCGGGGGGGAACACTGAAGCTTTCTTT
CDR3aa: CASSPGGNTEAFF

abundance: NA
v_gene: TRBV10-3
j_gene: TRBJ2-4
d_gene: NA
CDR3nt: TGTGCCATCAGCAGCGGACAGTTAGCCAAAAACATTCAGTACTTC
CDR3aa: CAISSGQLAKNIQYF

abundance: NA
v_gene: TRBV3-1/TRBV3-2
j_gene: TRBJ1-1
d_gene: NA
CDR3nt: TGTGCCAGCAGCCTCGGAAGTGGTACTGAAGCTTTCTTT
CDR3aa: CASSLGSGTEAFF

abundance: NA
v_gene: TRBV5-4
j_gene: TRBJ1-5
d_gene: NA
CDR3nt: TGTGCCAGCAGCTTGGCCGGGCAGCCCCAGCATTTT
CDR3aa: CASSLAGQPQHF

abundance: NA
v_gene: TRBV5-1
j_gene: TRBJ2-1
d_gene: NA
CDR3nt: TGCGCCAGTAGACCGCCAGGGGAAAATGAGCAGTTCTTC
CDR3aa: CASRPPGENEQFF

abundance: NA
v_gene: TRBV15
j_gene: TRBJ1-1
d_gene: TRBD1
CDR3nt: TGTGCCACCAGCTCACCGAACAGGGGATACACTGAAGCTTTCTTT
CDR3aa: CATSSPNRGYTEAFF

abundance: NA
v_gene: TRBV11-3
j_gene: TRBJ2-1
d_gene: NA
CDR3nt: TGTGCCAGCAGCTTCGCCGGGCGCTACAATGAGCAGTTCTTC
CDR3aa: CASSFAGRYNEQFF

abundance: many
v_gene: TRBV5-5
j_gene: TRBJ2-1
d_gene: TRBD1
CDR3nt: TGTGCCAGCAGCTTGGGACAGGGGGCCCCTCGGGGGAGACATGAGCAGTTCTTC
CDR3aa: CASSLGQGAPRGRHEQFF

abundance: NA
v_gene: TRBV5-1
j_gene: TRBJ2-2
d_gene: TRBD1
CDR3nt: TGCGCCAGCAGCTCCGGGACAGGGGGCTCTGAGCTGTTTTTT
CDR3aa: CASSSGTGGSELFF

abundance: NA
v_gene: TRBV28
j_gene: TRBJ1-5
d_gene: NA
CDR3nt: TGTGCCAGCAGCCGTATGGATCAGCCCCAGCATTTT
CDR3aa: CASSRMDQPQHF

abundance: NA
v_gene: TRBV7-9
j_gene: TRBJ1-1
d_gene: NA
CDR3nt: TGTGCCAGCAGCTTAGAGTTACGAAACACTGAAGCTTTCTTT
CDR3aa: CASSLELRNTEAFF

abundance: NA
v_gene: TRBV5-6
j_gene: TRBJ1-3
d_gene: NA
CDR3nt: TGTGCCAGCAAAAGGGGGTCTGGAAACACCATATATTTT
CDR3aa: CASKRGSGNTIYF

abundance: NA
v_gene: TRBV3-1/TRBV3-2
j_gene: TRBJ2-1
d_gene: NA
CDR3nt: TGTGCCAGCAGCCCTACCAGTGGCCGGGCGCAGTTCTTC
CDR3aa: CASSPTSGRAQFF